This T cell receptor (beta chain) was sequenced in a study of T cells in Graves' hyperthyroidism and ophthalmopathy. In regard to this clonotype: Its target is not known.

From RNA transcripts, TCR beta CDR3 regions were amplified. The primer set for the first-round RT-PCR of the TCR CDR3 was HTBI. Using its own MiXCR run on the multiplex PCR reads, TCRdb lists one record per CDR3 protein. The data hold approximately 400,000 distinct CDR3 sequences, with just under 15% observed a single time. A patient was excluded if there was uncontrolled infection, other autoimmune disease, pregnancy or lactation. Study-wide findings and caveats: Also found in blood were most expanded thyroid clonotypes above 0.001.

This TCR derives from a young woman with Graves' hyperthyroidism. The specimen sequenced was blood.

Here the CDR3 DNA reads TGTGCCATCAGTGAGGTTCACACCGGGGAGCTGTTTTTT. Encoded protein: CAISEVHTGELFF. The chain uses TRBV10-3 and TRBJ2-2; D remains unclear. The germline V gene encodes CDR1 ENHRY and CDR2 SYGVKD. The CDR3 spans 13 residues. The V and J ends lost 2 bases and 3 bases respectively, with 4 bases between them.